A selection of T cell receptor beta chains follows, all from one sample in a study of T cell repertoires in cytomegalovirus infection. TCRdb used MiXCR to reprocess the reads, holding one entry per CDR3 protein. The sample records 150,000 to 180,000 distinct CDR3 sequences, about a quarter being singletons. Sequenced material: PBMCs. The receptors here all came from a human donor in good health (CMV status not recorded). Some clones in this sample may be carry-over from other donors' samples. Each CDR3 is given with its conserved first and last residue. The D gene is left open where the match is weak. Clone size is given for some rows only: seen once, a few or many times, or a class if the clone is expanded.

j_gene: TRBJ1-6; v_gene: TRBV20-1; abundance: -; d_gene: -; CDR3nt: TGCAGTGCTAGGTTGGAGGCTATCTATAATTCACCCCTCCACTTT; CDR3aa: CSARLEAIYNSPLHF
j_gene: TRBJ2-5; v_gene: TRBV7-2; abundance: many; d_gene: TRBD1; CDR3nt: TGTGCCAGCAGCCCTAGGGGGAACCGGGACAGAGAGACCCAGTACTTC; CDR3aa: CASSPRGNRDRETQYF
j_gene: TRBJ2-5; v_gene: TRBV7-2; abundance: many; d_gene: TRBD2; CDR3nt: TGTGCCAGCAGCTTAGGGGGACTAGCGGGCCAAGAGACCCAGTACTTC; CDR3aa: CASSLGGLAGQETQYF
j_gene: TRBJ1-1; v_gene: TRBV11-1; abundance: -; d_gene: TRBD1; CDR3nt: TGTGCCAGCAGCCTCGGACAGGGGAAATCTTTCTTT; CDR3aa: CASSLGQGKSFF
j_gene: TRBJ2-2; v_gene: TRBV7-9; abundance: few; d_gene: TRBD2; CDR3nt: TGTGCCAGCACACCCAGGAGCGGGAGGGCCGGGGAGCTGTTTTTT; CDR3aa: CASTPRSGRAGELFF
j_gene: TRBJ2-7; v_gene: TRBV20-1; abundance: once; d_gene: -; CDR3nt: TGCAGTGCTGGAGGGACGCGGTACGAGCAGTACTTC; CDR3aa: CSAGGTRYEQYF
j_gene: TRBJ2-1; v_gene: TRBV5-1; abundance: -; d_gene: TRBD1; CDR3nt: TGCGCCAGCAAGGGGACAGGTAACAATGAGCAGTTCTTC; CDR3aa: CASKGTGNNEQFF
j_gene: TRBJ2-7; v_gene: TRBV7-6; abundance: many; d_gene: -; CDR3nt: TGTGCCAGCAGCCCATTTCGGGGCGTACAGGACCGCTCCTACGAGCAGTACTTC; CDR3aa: CASSPFRGVQDRSYEQYF
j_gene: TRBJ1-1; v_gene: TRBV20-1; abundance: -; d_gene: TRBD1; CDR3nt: TGCAGTGCTTCGGTAGGGACAGACACTGAAGCTTTCTTT; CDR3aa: CSASVGTDTEAFF
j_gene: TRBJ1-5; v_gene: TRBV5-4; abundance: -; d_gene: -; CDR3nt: TGTGCCAGCAGCTTGGGACGCGAGAATCAGCCCCAGCATTTT; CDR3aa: CASSLGRENQPQHF
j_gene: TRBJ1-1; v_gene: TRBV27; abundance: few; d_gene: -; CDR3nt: TGTGCCAGCAACCCCGTCGGGAGAAACACTGAAGCTTTCTTT; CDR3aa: CASNPVGRNTEAFF
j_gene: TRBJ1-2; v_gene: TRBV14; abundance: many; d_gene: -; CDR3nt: TGTGCCAGCAGCCCAGGAACTAAGGCCATTGGCTACACCTTC; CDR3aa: CASSPGTKAIGYTF
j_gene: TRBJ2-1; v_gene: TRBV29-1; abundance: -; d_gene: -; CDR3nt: TGCAGCGTCGGAGGGGGGAGGGGGGGGGAGCAGTTCTTC; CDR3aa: CSVGGGRGGEQFF
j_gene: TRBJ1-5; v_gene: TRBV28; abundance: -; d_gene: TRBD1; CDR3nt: TGTGCCAGCAGTTCCATCTCAGGGGGTCAGCCCCAGCATTTT; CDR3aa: CASSSISGGQPQHF
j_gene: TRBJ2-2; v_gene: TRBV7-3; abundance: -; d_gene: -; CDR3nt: TGTGCCAGCAGCCTGACTAGCGGGGAGCTGTTTTTT; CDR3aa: CASSLTSGELFF
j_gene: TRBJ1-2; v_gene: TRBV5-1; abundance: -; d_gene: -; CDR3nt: TGCGCCAGCAGCCAAGGGAGCGATTACTATGGCTACACCTTC; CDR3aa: CASSQGSDYYGYTF
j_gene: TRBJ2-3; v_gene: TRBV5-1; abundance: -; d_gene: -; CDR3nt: TGCGCCAGCAGCCTCCAGGGTTGGCCAGATACGCAGTATTTT; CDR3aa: CASSLQGWPDTQYF
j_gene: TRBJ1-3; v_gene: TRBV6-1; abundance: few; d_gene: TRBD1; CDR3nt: TGTGCCAGCAGCCCGAAGGAGGGGGCAAACACCATATATTTT; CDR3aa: CASSPKEGANTIYF
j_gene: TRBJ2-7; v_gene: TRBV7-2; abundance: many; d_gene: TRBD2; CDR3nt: TGTGCCAGCAGCAGATCGACTAGCGGGAGACACGAGCAGTACTTC; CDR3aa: CASSRSTSGRHEQYF